Below are 13 T cell receptor beta chains sequenced from a single sample in a study of cytotoxic CD8 clonotypes in ibrutinib-treated CLL. The assay was immunoSEQ multiplex PCR, and TCRdb's table has in-frame clones only and misses some. The data hold roughly 130,000 clones, with roughly three quarters observed a single time. Specimen: PBMCs, collected after 12 months of ibrutinib treatment. The receptors here all came from a human donor with chronic lymphocytic leukemia.

The chain couples TRBV7-9 to TRBJ2-3, with 13 bases aligning to TRBD2. Germline values: CDR1 SEHNR, CDR2 FQNEAQ (reference sequence). The CDR3 consists of 14 residues. The V gene end was trimmed by 8 bases and the J gene end by 1 base; junction bases not matched to a gene: 0. The CDR3, as DNA: TGTGCCAGCGGGACTAGCGGGGGCACAGATACGCAGTATTTT. This codes for CASGTSGGTDTQYF.

CDR3 nucleotides: TGTGCCAACCCCACCGGAGCGGGCAATCAGCCCCAGCATTTT. It encodes CANPTGAGNQPQHF. The gene calls are TRBV7-9 and TRBJ1-5, with no clear D. CDR3 length: 14 residues. The germline V gene encodes CDR1 SEHNR and CDR2 FQNEAQ (reference sequence). V lost 10 bases to trimming and J lost 2 bases, with 15 bases between them.

The chain combines TRBV4-1 with TRBJ2-1, with TRBD2 matching over 10 bases. The germline gives CDR1 MGHRA, CDR2 YSYEKL. The V segment lost 0 bases and the J segment 10 bases; nucleotides outside the gene matches: 9. This CDR3 comprises 16 residues. The CDR3 region is CASSQETLAGEGEQFF. CDR3 sequence (DNA): TGCGCCAGCAGCCAAGAGACCCTAGCGGGAGAAGGCGAGCAGTTCTTC.

J is TRBJ2-7 and V is TRBV5-1; maybe TRBD2 (6 bases). This CDR3 is 14 amino acids long. The V end was cut by 5 bases, the J end by 2 bases, with 14 bases between. Germline CDR1 is SGHRS and CDR2 is YFSETQ. For the CDR3, the DNA is TGCGCCAGCAGGGGGAAGGAGGGCCCCTACGAGCAGTACTTC. It encodes CASRGKEGPYEQYF.

The rearrangement uses TRBV6-5 and TRBJ2-7; 12 nucleotides agree with TRBD1. The CDR3 runs 15 residues. Trimming at V came to 2 bases and at J to 6 bases, leaving 5 bases not matched to a gene. In germline, CDR1 is MNHEY, CDR2 SVGAGI. In DNA form, the CDR3 reads TGTGCCAGCAGTTACGGGACAGGGGGCGGAGGCGAGCAGTACTTC. Translating gives CASSYGTGGGGEQYF.

The V gene is TRBV19, the J gene TRBJ1-2; TRBD1 aligns across 9 bases. From germline, CDR1 is LNHDA and CDR2 SQIVND (reference sequence). V lost 6 bases, J lost 6 bases, and 5 bases stayed unmatched. The CDR3 consists of 13 residues. This CDR3 reads CASSSRQGDGYTF. In DNA, the CDR3 is TGTGCCAGTAGCAGTAGACAGGGGGATGGCTACACCTTC. Full variable domain (outside the CDR3, taken from reference TRBV19 and TRBJ1-2): DGGITQSPKYLFRKEGQNVTLSCEQNLNHDAMYWYRQDPGQGLRLIYYSQIVNDFQKGDIAEGYSVSREKKESFPLTVTSAQKNPTAFYLCASSSRQGDGYTFGSGTRLTVV.

The J gene is TRBJ2-2, the V gene TRBV6-5; D gene unclear. Germline loops: CDR1 MNHEY, CDR2 SVGAGI. The CDR3 length is 13 residues. Trimming took 5 bases from V and 6 from J, leaving 10 bases between them. The DNA for the CDR3 is TGTGCCAGCAGTCAGCAATGGGCCGGGGAGCTGTTTTTT. This translates into CASSQQWAGELFF.

This chain joins TRBV11-2 and TRBJ2-1, with D maybe TRBD2 (5 bases). The CDR3 consists of 15 residues. The V gene's germline CDR1 is SGHAT and CDR2 FQNNGV. The germline V and J ends were trimmed by 3 bases and 0 bases, with 9 bases remaining between them. The CDR3 protein is CASSFFAGSYNEQFF. The CDR3 coding sequence is TGTGCCAGCAGCTTCTTCGCGGGCTCCTACAATGAGCAGTTCTTC.

The chain employs TRBV4-1 and TRBJ1-2; D might be TRBD1 (6 bases). The V gene's germline CDR1 is MGHRA and CDR2 YSYEKL. With 1 base removed from V and 3 bases from J, the gap between germline ends came to 12 bases. CDR3 length equals 15 residues. CDR3 residues: CASSQGGGADYGYTF. DNA for the CDR3: TGCGCCAGCAGCCAAGGGGGGGGCGCGGACTATGGCTACACCTTC.

The sample holds a few counts of this clone. The J gene is TRBJ2-5, the V gene TRBV18, with 11 bases lining up with TRBD1. V gave up 6 bases and J gave up 5 bases; unmatched junction bases: 5. The CDR3 has 14 amino acids. Germline CDR1 KGHSH, CDR2 LQKENI. CDR3 loop: CASSPGQGVETQYF. CDR3 nucleotide sequence: TGTGCCAGCTCTCCGGGACAGGGGGTGGAGACCCAGTACTTC.

The V gene is TRBV7-2, the J gene TRBJ1-2; D is ambiguous. The V end was cut by 0 bases, the J end by 5 bases, with 10 bases between. The CDR3 totals 14 residues. The germline gives CDR1 SGHTA, CDR2 FQGNSA. The CDR3 DNA sequence: TGTGCCAGCAGCTTAGCAGGTGGTGGTTATGGCTACACCTTC. Translated: CASSLAGGGYGYTF.

The CDR3 reads CASSFRQGNNEQFF. The CDR3 nucleotides are TGTGCCAGCAGTTTCCGACAGGGAAACAATGAGCAGTTCTTC. The chain carries TRBV27 and TRBJ2-1; TRBD1 matches 7 bases. The CDR3 spans 14 residues. V dropped 3 bases and J dropped 5; count of bases not matched to a gene: 4. Per germline, CDR1 MNHEY and CDR2 SMNVEV (reference sequence).

This clone has more than one count but fewer than ten. The rearrangement links TRBV6-6 to TRBJ2-7, with D perhaps matching TRBD2 (6 bases). The CDR3 contains 13 residues. Germline V CDR1 and CDR2: MNHNY, SVGAGI (reference sequence). Trimming removed 7 bases from V and 6 bases from J, with 16 bases in between. CDR3 DNA sequence: TGTGCCAGCAAGGGCGGGAAAACTCGCGAGCAGTACTTC. Its translation: CASKGGKTREQYF.